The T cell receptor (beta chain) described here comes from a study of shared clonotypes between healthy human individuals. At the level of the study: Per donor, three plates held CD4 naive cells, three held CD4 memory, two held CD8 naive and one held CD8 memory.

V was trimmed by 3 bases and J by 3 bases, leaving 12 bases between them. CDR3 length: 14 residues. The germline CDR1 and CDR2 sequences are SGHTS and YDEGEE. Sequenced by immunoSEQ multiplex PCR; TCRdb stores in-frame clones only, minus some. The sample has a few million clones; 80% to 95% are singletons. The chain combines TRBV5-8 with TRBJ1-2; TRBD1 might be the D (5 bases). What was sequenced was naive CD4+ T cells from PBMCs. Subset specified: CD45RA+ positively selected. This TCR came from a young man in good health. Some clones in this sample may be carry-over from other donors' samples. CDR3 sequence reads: CASSSTGTDYGYTF. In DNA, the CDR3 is TGTGCCAGCAGCTCTACCGGGACGGACTATGGCTACACCTTC.